This is a list of T cell receptor beta chains from one sample in a study of regulatory T cells in long-lasting Graves disease. TCRdb reanalysed the multiplex PCR reads using MiXCR and keeps one entry per CDR3 protein. The sample carries about 210,000 distinct CDR3 sequences, around a fifth recorded once. The data were also submitted as part of a second study, on T cells in Graves' hyperthyroidism and ophthalmopathy.

The sequencing used peripheral blood mononuclear cells (PBMCs), collected at new diagnosis, from a patient treated with antithyroid drugs. The receptors derive from a woman in her thirties with Graves disease. The CDR3 runs from the conserved cysteine through the conserved F or W. The D gene is left open where the match is weak. Clone size is not always given. Where it is, it says once, few, many or a class for expanded clones.

CDR3 protein: CASSPDRRYEQYF; CDR3 DNA: TGTGCCAGCAGCCCGGACAGGCGCTACGAGCAGTACTTC; V gene: TRBV12-3/TRBV12-4; CDR3 length: 13; clone size: few; J gene: TRBJ2-7; D gene: TRBD1
CDR3 protein: CASSGIGEQYF; CDR3 DNA: TGTGCCAGCAGCGGTATAGGGGAGCAGTACTTC; V gene: TRBV7-9; CDR3 length: 11; clone size: many; J gene: TRBJ2-7; D gene: -
CDR3 protein: CASSTTGLTAF; CDR3 DNA: TGTGCCAGCAGCACTACGGGACTCACGGCCTTC; V gene: TRBV7-8; CDR3 length: 11; clone size: many; J gene: TRBJ2-4; D gene: -
CDR3 protein: CASSFGDRGLTSIHGELFF; CDR3 DNA: TGTGCCAGCAGCTTTGGGGACAGGGGACTAACTAGTATCCACGGGGAGCTGTTTTTT; V gene: TRBV7-9; CDR3 length: 19; clone size: -; J gene: TRBJ2-2; D gene: TRBD1
CDR3 protein: CASSFNRAPDTQYF; CDR3 DNA: TGTGCCAGCAGCTTCAACAGGGCTCCAGATACGCAGTATTTT; V gene: TRBV7-9; CDR3 length: 14; clone size: many; J gene: TRBJ2-3; D gene: -
CDR3 protein: CAWRQADTEAFF; CDR3 DNA: TGTGCCTGGAGGCAGGCCGACACTGAAGCTTTCTTT; V gene: TRBV30; CDR3 length: 12; clone size: many; J gene: TRBJ1-1; D gene: -
CDR3 protein: CSGIDRGAGYEQYF; CDR3 DNA: TGCAGTGGGATCGACAGGGGAGCGGGCTACGAGCAGTACTTC; V gene: TRBV20-1; CDR3 length: 14; clone size: once; J gene: TRBJ2-7; D gene: TRBD1
CDR3 protein: CAWSVLGLNEQFF; CDR3 DNA: TGTGCCTGGAGTGTATTGGGGTTAAATGAGCAGTTCTTC; V gene: TRBV30; CDR3 length: 13; clone size: many; J gene: TRBJ2-1; D gene: -
CDR3 protein: CASSSMRGFGQFF; CDR3 DNA: TGTGCCAGCAGTTCCATGAGGGGATTTGGGCAGTTCTTC; V gene: TRBV28; CDR3 length: 13; clone size: many; J gene: TRBJ2-1; D gene: -
CDR3 protein: CASRQTGSNYEQYF; CDR3 DNA: TGTGCCAGCAGACAGACAGGGTCCAACTACGAGCAGTACTTC; V gene: TRBV28; CDR3 length: 14; clone size: many; J gene: TRBJ2-7; D gene: TRBD1
CDR3 protein: CASSPFEGSTDTQYF; CDR3 DNA: TGTGCCAGCAGTCCATTTGAGGGCAGCACAGATACGCAGTATTTT; V gene: TRBV28; CDR3 length: 15; clone size: many; J gene: TRBJ2-3; D gene: -
CDR3 protein: CSVVLAGGPSTDTQYF; CDR3 DNA: TGCAGCGTTGTACTAGCGGGAGGACCTAGCACAGATACGCAGTATTTT; V gene: TRBV29-1; CDR3 length: 16; clone size: -; J gene: TRBJ2-3; D gene: TRBD2
CDR3 protein: CASSEAIEAGWPDTQYF; CDR3 DNA: TGTGCCAGCAGTGAAGCGATAGAGGCAGGGTGGCCAGATACGCAGTATTTT; V gene: TRBV2; CDR3 length: 17; clone size: many; J gene: TRBJ2-3; D gene: -
CDR3 protein: CASSLGTGGDTQYF; CDR3 DNA: TGTGCCAGCAGCCTGGGGACAGGGGGAGATACGCAGTATTTT; V gene: TRBV3-1; CDR3 length: 14; clone size: few; J gene: TRBJ2-3; D gene: TRBD1
CDR3 protein: CSAEGGHSNQPQHF; CDR3 DNA: TGCAGTGCTGAGGGGGGTCATAGCAATCAGCCCCAGCATTTT; V gene: TRBV20-1; CDR3 length: 14; clone size: once; J gene: TRBJ1-5; D gene: -
CDR3 protein: CASSPPLGTGGGETQYF; CDR3 DNA: TGTGCCAGCAGCCCCCCCCTGGGGACAGGAGGCGGAGAGACCCAGTACTTC; V gene: TRBV2; CDR3 length: 17; clone size: -; J gene: TRBJ2-5; D gene: TRBD1
CDR3 protein: CASSRGLAGFPEQYF; CDR3 DNA: TGCGCCAGCAGCCGAGGACTAGCGGGATTCCCCGAGCAGTACTTC; V gene: TRBV5-1; CDR3 length: 15; clone size: many; J gene: TRBJ2-7; D gene: TRBD2
CDR3 protein: CASSQGSGRTEAFF; CDR3 DNA: TGCGCCAGCAGCCAAGGATCGGGGAGAACTGAAGCTTTCTTT; V gene: TRBV4-1; CDR3 length: 14; clone size: few; J gene: TRBJ1-1; D gene: -
CDR3 protein: CASSQRGGYTF; CDR3 DNA: TGTGCCAGCAGTCAAAGGGGTGGCTACACCTTC; V gene: TRBV12-3/TRBV12-4; CDR3 length: 11; clone size: -; J gene: TRBJ1-2; D gene: -
CDR3 protein: CASSVGGIGNQPQHF; CDR3 DNA: TGTGCCAGCAGCGTAGGGGGTATCGGCAATCAGCCCCAGCATTTT; V gene: TRBV9; CDR3 length: 15; clone size: many; J gene: TRBJ1-5; D gene: -
CDR3 protein: CASSRRLGNTEAFF; CDR3 DNA: TGTGCCAGCAGTCGACGACTGGGAAACACTGAAGCTTTCTTT; V gene: TRBV25-1; CDR3 length: 14; clone size: few; J gene: TRBJ1-1; D gene: -
CDR3 protein: CASSQVGLADEQYF; CDR3 DNA: TGTGCCAGCAGCCAAGTCGGACTAGCGGACGAGCAGTACTTC; V gene: TRBV3-1; CDR3 length: 14; clone size: many; J gene: TRBJ2-7; D gene: TRBD2
CDR3 protein: CASSSGTSAYQETQYF; CDR3 DNA: TGTGCCAGCAGCTCTGGGACTAGCGCGTACCAAGAGACCCAGTACTTC; V gene: TRBV5-1; CDR3 length: 16; clone size: many; J gene: TRBJ2-5; D gene: TRBD2
CDR3 protein: CASSIGQGNSPLHF; CDR3 DNA: TGTGCCAGCAGCATAGGACAGGGAAATTCACCCCTCCACTTT; V gene: TRBV5-6; CDR3 length: 14; clone size: many; J gene: TRBJ1-6; D gene: TRBD1
CDR3 protein: CSARLGKQTQYF; CDR3 DNA: TGCAGCGCCCGACTGGGGAAACAGACCCAGTACTTC; V gene: TRBV29-1; CDR3 length: 12; clone size: few; J gene: TRBJ2-5; D gene: -
CDR3 protein: CASSQREDMGGYTF; CDR3 DNA: TGTGCCAGCAGCCAAAGGGAGGACATGGGCGGCTACACCTTC; V gene: TRBV3-1; CDR3 length: 14; clone size: many; J gene: TRBJ1-2; D gene: -
CDR3 protein: CASSPGNGYTEAFF; CDR3 DNA: TGTGCCAGCTCACCAGGTAACGGGTACACTGAAGCTTTCTTT; V gene: TRBV18; CDR3 length: 14; clone size: many; J gene: TRBJ1-1; D gene: -
CDR3 protein: CASSPILGLSHEQCF; CDR3 DNA: TGTGCCAGCAGTCCTATTCTGGGACTCTCCCACGAGCAGTGCTTC; V gene: TRBV27; CDR3 length: 15; clone size: -; J gene: TRBJ2-7; D gene: -
CDR3 protein: CATSDFEVRFDGRRGSEAFF; CDR3 DNA: TGTGCCACCAGTGATTTTGAGGTTAGATTCGATGGGCGCCGGGGTTCGGAAGCTTTCTTT; V gene: TRBV24-1; CDR3 length: 20; clone size: many; J gene: TRBJ1-1; D gene: -
CDR3 protein: CASSVDGSSYEQYF; CDR3 DNA: TGTGCCAGCAGCGTAGACGGGAGCTCCTACGAGCAGTACTTC; V gene: TRBV9; CDR3 length: 14; clone size: many; J gene: TRBJ2-7; D gene: -